The 29 T cell receptor beta chains below were found in one sample sequenced in a study of somatic mutations in cytotoxic T cells in rheumatoid arthritis. Measured with immunoSEQ multiplex PCR; TCRdb has only the in-frame clones, and not every one. Altogether around 12,000 clones are present, less than 80% being singletons, with the ten largest covering around 35%. The material sequenced was CD8+ T cells sorted from blood. The receptors shown here come from an adult with rheumatoid arthritis.

The CDR3 reads CASSVKETHEQYF. CDR3 in DNA: TGTGCCAGCAGCGTAAAGGAGACCCACGAGCAGTACTTC. This chain uses TRBV9 with TRBJ2-7; the D is unclear. Trimming pared 1 base from V and 5 bases from J, leaving 10 bases between. The CDR3 contains 13 residues. CDR1 is SGDLS, CDR2 YYNGEE, per germline.

In this sample, this clone turned up once. The rearrangement links TRBV4-3 to TRBJ2-3; no reliable D call. This CDR3 has 15 amino acids. Trimming took 0 bases from V and 4 from J, leaving 11 bases between them. Germline loops: CDR1 LGHNA, CDR2 YSLEER. The CDR3 region has the DNA TGCGCCAGCAGCCAAGATCTTGGCAGTTCAGATACGCAGTATTTT. Its translation: CASSQDLGSSDTQYF.

This rearrangement joins TRBV13 to TRBJ2-3; the match to TRBD2 covers 11 bases. The V and J ends lost 4 bases and 3 bases, in that order; junction bases with no gene match: 6. Germline V CDR1 and CDR2: PRHDT, FYEKMQ (reference sequence). This CDR3 spans 16 amino acids. The DNA for the CDR3 is TGTGCCAGCAGCTCCGCCAGACTAGCGGGGACAGATACGCAGTATTTT. Residues: CASSSARLAGTDTQYF. Together with reference TRBV13 and TRBJ2-3, the CDR3 gives the full variable domain: AAGVIQSPRHLIKEKRETATLKCYPIPRHDTVYWYQQGPGQDPQFLISFYEKMQSDKGSIPDRFSAQQFSDYHSELNMSSLELGDSALYFCASSSARLAGTDTQYFGPGTRLTVL.

The rearrangement uses TRBV4-3 and TRBJ2-3; TRBD2 agrees at 9 bases. The J segment lost 6 bases and the V segment lost 1 base, leaving 14 bases of the junction unmatched. Germline loops: CDR1 LGHNA, CDR2 YSLEER. This CDR3 region has 18 residues. CDR3 coding DNA: TGCGCCAGCAGCCAAGTACTGGGTGATAGCGGGAGATGGGATACGCAGTATTTT. Encoded protein: CASSQVLGDSGRWDTQYF.

This chain links TRBV9 with TRBJ2-3; D may match TRBD1 or TRBD2 (5 bases each). The germline V and J ends were trimmed by 0 bases and 7 bases, with 15 bases remaining between them. This CDR3 region has 15 residues. Germline V lookup: CDR1 SGDLS, CDR2 YYNGEE. CDR3: CASSVGGSEDYTQYF. The DNA for the CDR3 is TGTGCCAGCAGCGTAGGGGGGTCAGAGGATTATACGCAGTATTTT.

The chain combines TRBV19 with TRBJ1-5; D uncertain. Trimming stripped 3 bases from V and 0 bases from J, with 9 bases between. This CDR3 has 15 amino acids. From germline, CDR1 is LNHDA and CDR2 SQIVND (reference sequence). CDR3 DNA sequence: TGTGCCAGTAGTATCCTCCAGTATAGCAATCAGCCCCAGCATTTT. As protein: CASSILQYSNQPQHF.

This clone was recorded a few times. At one of its ends the junction is not consistent with the germline gene, which may arise from a read error. The chain uses TRBV11-2 and TRBJ2-5; weak D call: TRBD1 (5 bases). The CDR3 extends over 16 amino acids. The germline V gene encodes CDR1 SGHAT and CDR2 FQNNGV. The DNA for the CDR3 is TGCGCCAGCAGCCAAGATTTTTGGGGCGACCAAGAGACCCAGTACTTC. Translated, it gives CASSQDFWGDQETQYF.

CDR3 sequence reads: CASSQGTSGIYEQYF. CDR3 nucleotide sequence: TGCGCCAGCAGCCAAGGGACTAGCGGAATCTACGAGCAGTACTTC. V is TRBV4-3 and J is TRBJ2-5; TRBD2 matches 10 bases. The J call is doubtful: the DNA matches TRBJ2-7 better. There are 15 residues in the CDR3. Germline CDR1 reads LGHNA; CDR2 reads YSLEER.

The J gene is TRBJ2-1, the V gene TRBV4-3; TRBD2 agrees at 7 bases. The CDR3 covers 14 residues. V lost 4 bases, J lost 4 bases, and 4 bases stayed unmatched. The germline gives CDR1 LGHNA, CDR2 YSLEER. CDR3 bases: TGCGCCAGCAGCCCCCGACTAGCTTACAATGAGCAGTTCTTC. It encodes CASSPRLAYNEQFF.

This clone has only a few counts. This chain uses TRBV2 with TRBJ1-1; TRBD1 might be the D (6 bases). Trimming cost V 5 bases and J 4 bases, with 8 bases left between them. Germline assignment: CDR1 SNHLY and CDR2 FYNNEI. The CDR3 spans 12 residues. The chain's CDR3 is CASSHRATEAFF. The CDR3 DNA sequence: TGTGCCAGCAGTCACAGGGCCACTGAAGCTTTCTTT.

This clone was detected only once. This rearrangement joins TRBV7-6 to TRBJ2-5; TRBD2 aligns across 15 bases. V lost 6 bases to trimming and J lost 2 bases; unmatched junction nucleotides: 7. Germline lookup yields CDR1 SGHVS and CDR2 FNYEAQ. The CDR3 covers 17 residues. Here the CDR3 DNA reads TGTGCCAGCAGTCGGACTAGCGGGGGGGCTTGGCAAGAGACCCAGTACTTC. Protein: CASSRTSGGAWQETQYF.

This clone was counted a single time. DNA for the CDR3: TGTGCCAGCAGCTTGGGCCACCCCCTGGGAACTGAAGCTTTCTTT. Protein product: CASSLGHPLGTEAFF. This chain uses TRBV5-6 with TRBJ1-1; D is unresolved. This CDR3 comprises 15 residues. Germline V lookup: CDR1 SGHDT, CDR2 YYEEEE. V was clipped by 0 bases and J by 5 bases, with 14 bases between them.

A remark on this clone: The junction does not match germline at one end; this may be a read error. The chain uses TRBV5-6 and TRBJ2-7; D unclear. From germline, CDR1 is SGHDT and CDR2 YYEEEE. The CDR3 is 11 amino acids. CDR3 residues: CASSLAYGQYF. CDR3 coding DNA: TGTGCCAGCAGCTTGGCCTACGGGCAGTACTTC.

This clone is medium-sized by share. The chain carries TRBV6-1 and TRBJ2-7; 8 nucleotides align to TRBD1. This CDR3 region has 14 residues. With V trimmed by 3 bases and J by 2 bases, 3 bases remained unmatched. Germline V gene sequence: CDR1 MNHNS, CDR2 SASEGT. DNA for the CDR3: TGTGCCAGCAGTGAGGGGGACAGGACCTACGAGCAGTACTTC. Its translation: CASSEGDRTYEQYF.

CDR3 in amino acids: CASSQDRGGFVSYNEQFF. The CDR3 DNA reads TGCGCCAGCAGCCAAGATAGGGGAGGGTTTGTGTCCTACAATGAGCAGTTCTTC. The V gene is TRBV4-3, the J gene TRBJ2-1, with 7 bases lining up with TRBD2. Germline lookup yields CDR1 LGHNA and CDR2 YSLEER. The V segment lost 0 bases and the J segment 1 base; nucleotides outside the gene matches: 9. There are 18 residues in the CDR3.

The chain joins TRBV29-1 to TRBJ2-1, with a possible D match to TRBD2 (5 bases). Looked up from germline, CDR1 is SQVTM and CDR2 is ANQGSEA. Trimming pared 1 base from V and 7 bases from J, leaving 20 bases between. This CDR3 is built from 16 residues. The CDR3 nucleotides read TGCAGCGTTGAAGTTCTCAGCCCGTCTTTAGCGAATGAGCAGTTCTTC. Amino acids: CSVEVLSPSLANEQFF.

This sequence joins TRBV13 and TRBJ1-4; D is unclear. Germline lookup yields CDR1 PRHDT and CDR2 FYEKMQ (reference sequence). The CDR3 consists of 16 residues. V shed 0 bases and J shed 0 bases, with 8 bases lying between them. The CDR3 spells CASSLGLGTTNEKLFF. As DNA, the CDR3 is TGTGCCAGCAGCTTAGGCCTAGGGACAACTAATGAAAAACTGTTTTTT.

The V and J genes are TRBV7-2 and TRBJ2-7; no definite D call. The germline V gene has CDR1 SGHTA and CDR2 FQGNSA. The CDR3 is 15 residues long. The ends were cut back, 0 bases at V and 2 bases at J, with 11 bases in the middle. The CDR3 region is CASSLAERVTYEQYF. The CDR3 DNA follows: TGTGCCAGCAGCTTAGCCGAAAGGGTGACCTACGAGCAGTACTTC.

This chain links TRBV7-3 with TRBJ2-2; D possibly corresponds to TRBD2 (6 bases). Trimming removed 4 bases from V and 1 base from J, with 10 bases in between. Germline V gene data show CDR1 as SGHTA and CDR2 as FQGTGA. The CDR3 is 15 residues long. The CDR3 bases are TGTGCCAGCAGCTCTCTAGCGCAGAACACCGGGGAGCTGTTTTTT. This encodes CASSSLAQNTGELFF.

The CDR3 region is CASSLQGEAFF. In DNA form, the CDR3 reads TGCGCCAGCAGCTTACAGGGAGAGGCTTTCTTT. The chain employs TRBV5-1 and TRBJ1-1; D might be TRBD1 (6 bases). Trimming removed 2 bases at V and 11 bases at J, with 10 bases between. The CDR3 spans 11 residues. Per the germline V gene, CDR1 is SGHRS and CDR2 is YFSETQ.

This chain links TRBV9 with TRBJ2-7, with a weak D call TRBD2 (5 bases). Trimming shortened V by 3 bases and J by 0 bases, and 7 bases separated the two germline ends. Germline assignment: CDR1 SGDLS and CDR2 YYNGEE. This CDR3 has 13 amino acids. The CDR3 coding sequence is TGTGCCAGCAGCGCGGGATCCTCCTACGAGCAGTACTTC. Translated: CASSAGSSYEQYF. Filled out from reference TRBV9 and TRBJ2-7, the complete variable domain reads DSGVTQTPKHLITATGQRVTLRCSPRSGDLSVYWYQQSLDQGLQFLIQYYNGEERAKGNILERFSAQQFPDLHSELNLSSLELGDSALYFCASSAGSSYEQYFGPGTRLTVT.

The chain links TRBV27 to TRBJ1-5, with 10 bases matching TRBD1. The CDR3 sequence is 15 residues long. V lost 4 bases and J lost 2; bases outside the gene matches: 2. Per germline, CDR1 MNHEY and CDR2 SMNVEV (reference sequence). In DNA form, the CDR3 reads TGTGCCAGCAGTTCCGGGACAGGGGGCAATCAGCCCCAGCATTTT. It specifies CASSSGTGGNQPQHF.

In its sample, this clone ranks as medium-sized. The rearrangement uses TRBV9 and TRBJ1-6, with D unresolved. This CDR3 contains 13 residues. Germline CDR1 SGDLS, CDR2 YYNGEE. Trimming stripped 3 bases from V and 8 bases from J, with 9 bases between. The CDR3 protein is CASSAYVDSPLHF. The CDR3 coding sequence is TGTGCCAGCAGCGCCTACGTAGATTCACCCCTCCACTTT.

The gene calls are TRBV29-1 and TRBJ1-1, with D possibly matching TRBD1 (5 bases). Germline CDR1 reads SQVTM; CDR2 reads ANQGSEA. This CDR3 contains 14 residues. Trimming cost V 8 bases and J 5 bases, with 21 bases left between them. The CDR3 is CSPQGGREGTEAFF. The CDR3 coding sequence is TGCAGCCCTCAAGGAGGCAGGGAGGGAACTGAAGCTTTCTTT.

The chain recombines TRBV9 with TRBJ2-3; the D gene is possibly TRBD1 (6 bases). From germline, CDR1 is SGDLS and CDR2 YYNGEE. This CDR3 spans 15 amino acids. V gave up 4 bases and J gave up 5 bases, with 17 bases separating them. CDR3 nucleotide sequence: TGTGCCAGCAGCCCGCCTAGACCACAGGGAGATACGCAGTATTTT. This codes for CASSPPRPQGDTQYF.

The chain carries TRBV19 and TRBJ2-2; D gene unclear. Germline V gene sequence: CDR1 LNHDA, CDR2 SQIVND (reference sequence). The V end was cut by 8 bases, the J end by 1 base, with 2 bases between. This CDR3 contains 11 residues. Here the CDR3 DNA reads TGTGCCAGTTGGAACACCGGGGAGCTGTTTTTT. This encodes CASWNTGELFF. Using reference TRBV19 and TRBJ2-2 for the parts outside the CDR3, the full variable domain is DGGITQSPKYLFRKEGQNVTLSCEQNLNHDAMYWYRQDPGQGLRLIYYSQIVNDFQKGDIAEGYSVSREKKESFPLTVTSAQKNPTAFYLCASWNTGELFFGEGSRLTVL.

This rearrangement joins TRBV4-3 to TRBJ1-5; no clear D. CDR3 length equals 17 residues. Trimming took 1 base from V and 0 from J, leaving 13 bases between them. Germline values: CDR1 LGHNA, CDR2 YSLEER. The CDR3 sequence: CASSQAVTAFSNQPQHF. The CDR3 DNA is TGCGCCAGCAGCCAAGCCGTGACTGCTTTTAGCAATCAGCCCCAGCATTTT.

This clone was seen a handful of times. The gene calls are TRBV4-2 and TRBJ1-2, with D perhaps matching TRBD1 (5 bases). In germline, CDR1 is LGHNA, CDR2 YNFKEQ. The V and J ends lost 0 bases and 4 bases respectively, with 12 bases between them. This CDR3 has 15 residues. For the CDR3, the DNA is TGTGCCAGCAGCCAAGAAAAGGGTACAGGCTATGGCTACACCTTC. It codes for CASSQEKGTGYGYTF.

J is TRBJ2-1 and V is TRBV10-1; either TRBD1 or TRBD2 may supply D (5 bases each). V was clipped by 5 bases and J by 1 base, with 12 bases between them. In germline, CDR1 is WNHNN, CDR2 SYGVQD (reference sequence). This CDR3 is built from 15 residues. The CDR3 sequence is CASSRDLSSYNEQFF. CDR3 nucleotides: TGCGCCAGCAGTCGGGACCTCTCATCCTACAATGAGCAGTTCTTC.